This entry lists 10 T cell receptor beta chains sequenced from one sample in a study of cytomegalovirus exposure and HLA in healthy donors. The primer mix had 60 Vbeta and 13 Jbeta primers. Repertoires were generated with immunoSEQ multiplex PCR, while TCRdb's copy carries only in-frame clones and drops some. The table lists around 120,000 clones, 79% of them singletons. Source material: PBMCs. These receptors came from a woman aged 40 to 49 in good health and CMV-seronegative.

The gene calls are TRBV14 and TRBJ1-2; D might be TRBD1 (6 bases). The CDR3 loop spans 13 amino acids. The V end lost 4 bases, the J end lost 3 bases, and 9 bases lay between the germline ends. Germline-derived CDR1 and CDR2 are SGHDN and FVKESK. The CDR3 here is CASSPGVHYGYTF. The CDR3 DNA sequence: TGTGCCAGCAGCCCAGGGGTCCACTATGGCTACACCTTC.

The chain carries TRBV15 and TRBJ2-3, with 8 bases aligning to TRBD2. CDR1 is LNHNV and CDR2 is YYDKDF in the germline V gene (reference sequence). The V gene end was trimmed by 1 base and the J gene end by 3 bases; junction bases not matched to a gene: 12. This CDR3 has 18 amino acids. CDR3 loop: CATSRALLAGGETDTQYF. In DNA form, the CDR3 reads TGTGCCACCAGCAGAGCACTTTTGGCGGGAGGAGAGACAGATACGCAGTATTTT.

The sample holds one count of this clone. This chain connects TRBV19 to TRBJ1-5, with D perhaps matching TRBD1 (6 bases). Germline V gene lookup returns CDR1 LNHDA and CDR2 SQIVND (reference sequence). The CDR3 consists of 13 residues. Trimming shortened V by 8 bases and J by 9 bases, and 17 bases separated the two germline ends. DNA for the CDR3: TGTGCCAGTGGACCACAGGGCCCGCGGCCCCAGCATTTT. Translated: CASGPQGPRPQHF.

This clone was detected only once. The chain employs TRBV18 and TRBJ1-5, with 9 bases identical to TRBD1. The V segment lost 6 bases and the J segment 6 bases; nucleotides outside the gene matches: 12. The CDR3 spans 16 residues. Germline CDR1 is KGHSH and CDR2 is LQKENI. DNA of the CDR3: TGTGCCAGCTCTCCGGGGCCGGGACAGGGATCTCAGCCCCAGCATTTT. Its protein product is CASSPGPGQGSQPQHF.

This chain joins TRBV7-8 and TRBJ1-2; 7 bases are a match to TRBD1. V dropped 1 base and J dropped 8; count of bases not matched to a gene: 13. CDR1 is SGHVS, CDR2 FQNEAQ, per germline. The CDR3 sequence is 16 residues long. The CDR3: CASSLGRNDRVRGYTF. In DNA, the CDR3 is TGTGCCAGCAGCTTAGGAAGAAACGACAGGGTGCGAGGCTACACCTTC.

This chain uses TRBV7-9 with TRBJ1-2; TRBD1 aligns across 9 bases. CDR1 is SEHNR and CDR2 is FQNEAQ in the germline V gene (reference sequence). The CDR3 spans 18 residues. V lost 6 bases and J lost 4; bases outside the gene matches: 18. This chain's CDR3 is CASRQSGTGPNPFYGYTF. In nucleotides, the CDR3 is TGTGCCAGCAGACAATCCGGGACAGGGCCAAACCCCTTCTATGGCTACACCTTC.

The chain has TRBV5-4 and TRBJ2-1; no definite D call. The germline CDR1 and CDR2 sequences are SGHNT and YYREEE (reference sequence). The V and J ends lost 6 bases and 1 base respectively, with 17 bases between them. The CDR3 runs to 16 residues. CDR3 amino acids: CASTLLSGASYNEQFF. As DNA, the CDR3 is TGTGCCAGCACCCTCCTCAGTGGAGCTTCCTACAATGAGCAGTTCTTC.

The gene calls are TRBV18 and TRBJ1-5, with TRBD1 identical over 7 bases. The germline gives CDR1 KGHSH, CDR2 LQKENI. The CDR3 has 14 residues. J was trimmed by 7 bases and V by 3 bases; bases with no gene match: 6. The CDR3, as DNA: TGTGCCAGCTCACCGGTAACAGGGGAACAGCCCCAGCATTTT. Translation: CASSPVTGEQPQHF. Full variable domain (outside the CDR3, taken from reference TRBV18 and TRBJ1-5): NAGVMQNPRHLVRRRGQEARLRCSPMKGHSHVYWYRQLPEEGLKFMVYLQKENIIDESGMPKERFSAEFPKEGPSILRIQQVVRGDSAAYFCASSPVTGEQPQHFGDGTRLSIL.

The rearrangement links TRBV5-4 to TRBJ1-1; D unresolved. Germline assignment: CDR1 SGHNT and CDR2 YYREEE (reference sequence). Trimming removed 2 bases from V and 5 bases from J, with 10 bases in between. The CDR3 runs 13 residues. The CDR3 DNA reads as TGTGCCAGCAGCTTCGATGAGGGAACTGAAGCTTTCTTT. The encoded protein is CASSFDEGTEAFF. Full variable domain (remainder filled in from reference TRBV5-4 and TRBJ1-1): ETGVTQSPTHLIKTRGQQVTLRCSSQSGHNTVSWYQQALGQGPQFIFQYYREEENGRGNFPPRFSGLQFPNYSSELNVNALELDDSALYLCASSFDEGTEAFFGQGTRLTVV.

The chain combines TRBV11-2 with TRBJ2-7; D perhaps matches TRBD2 (5 bases). The CDR3 runs 13 residues. V lost 0 bases to trimming and J lost 6 bases, with 9 bases between them. Germline loops: CDR1 SGHAT, CDR2 FQNNGV. CDR3 protein: CASSLDGGSEQYF. CDR3 DNA sequence: TGTGCCAGCAGCTTAGATGGAGGTAGCGAGCAGTACTTC.